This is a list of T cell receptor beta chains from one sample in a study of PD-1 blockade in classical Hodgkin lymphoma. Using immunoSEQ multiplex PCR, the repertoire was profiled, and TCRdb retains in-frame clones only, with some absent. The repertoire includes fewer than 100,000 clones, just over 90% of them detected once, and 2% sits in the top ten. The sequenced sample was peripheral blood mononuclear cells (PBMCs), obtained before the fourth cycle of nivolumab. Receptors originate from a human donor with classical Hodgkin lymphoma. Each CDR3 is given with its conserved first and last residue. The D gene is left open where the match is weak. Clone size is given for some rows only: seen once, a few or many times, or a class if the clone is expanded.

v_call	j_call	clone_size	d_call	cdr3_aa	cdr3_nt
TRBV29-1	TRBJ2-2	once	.	CSVLYSNTGELFF	TGCAGCGTTCTATATTCGAACACCGGGGAGCTGTTTTTT
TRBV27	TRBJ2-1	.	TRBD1	CASSTNGQGNEQFF	TGTGCCAGCAGTACAAACGGACAGGGCAATGAGCAGTTCTTC
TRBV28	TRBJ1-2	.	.	CASSFPLANYGYTF	TGTGCCAGCAGTTTTCCCCTAGCTAACTATGGCTACACCTTC
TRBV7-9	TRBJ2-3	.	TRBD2	CASSLGVAGGLRTDTQYF	TGTGCCAGCAGCTTAGGGGTAGCGGGAGGTTTGCGGACAGATACGCAGTATTTT
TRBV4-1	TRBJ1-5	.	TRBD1	CASSSRDRGDQPQHF	TGCGCCAGCAGCTCCCGGGACAGGGGGGATCAGCCCCAGCATTTT
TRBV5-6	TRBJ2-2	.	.	CASSPGGGLYTGELFF	TGTGCCAGCAGCCCCGGTGGGGGGCTTTACACCGGGGAGCTGTTTTTT
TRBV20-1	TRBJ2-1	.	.	CSASGPNLQFF	TGCAGTGCTAGTGGACCCAACCTGCAGTTCTTC
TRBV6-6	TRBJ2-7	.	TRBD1	CASSPSGTVSSYEQYF	TGTGCCAGCAGTCCCTCCGGGACAGTGAGCTCCTACGAGCAGTACTTC
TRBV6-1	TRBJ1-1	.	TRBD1	CASSGRQGSEAFF	TGTGCCAGCAGTGGGCGACAGGGGTCTGAAGCTTTCTTT
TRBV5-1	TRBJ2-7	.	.	CASSLTLGSFYEQYF	TGCGCCAGCAGCTTAACCCTCGGGAGCTTCTACGAGCAGTACTTC
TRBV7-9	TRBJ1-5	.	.	CASSPTTGLGNQPQHF	TGTGCCAGCAGCCCTACCACAGGGCTGGGCAATCAGCCCCAGCATTTT
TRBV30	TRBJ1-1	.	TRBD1	CAWSTGDVTEAFF	TGTGCCTGGAGTACAGGGGACGTTACTGAAGCTTTCTTT
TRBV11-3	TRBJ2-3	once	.	CASSLGGADTQYF	TGTGCCAGCAGCTTAGGGGGGGCCGATACGCAGTATTTT
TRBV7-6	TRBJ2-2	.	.	CASSFLSTNTGELFF	TGTGCCAGCAGCTTCCTCAGTACGAACACCGGGGAGCTGTTTTTT
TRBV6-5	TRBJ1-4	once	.	CASSYSPTVTNEKLFF	TGTGCCAGCAGTTACTCGCCGACAGTAACTAATGAAAAACTGTTTTTT
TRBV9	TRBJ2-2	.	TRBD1	CASSVTGTGTGELFF	TGTGCCAGCAGCGTCACCGGGACAGGCACCGGGGAGCTGTTTTTT
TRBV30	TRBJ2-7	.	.	CAWSVQSSYEQYF	TGTGCCTGGAGCGTACAGAGCTCCTACGAGCAGTACTTC
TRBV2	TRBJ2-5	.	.	CASLTGRETQYF	TGTGCCAGCCTCACAGGGAGGGAGACCCAGTACTTC
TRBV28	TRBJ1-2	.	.	CASCQDSLPGGYTF	TGTGCCAGCTGTCAGGACAGCCTACCTGGCGGCTACACCTTC
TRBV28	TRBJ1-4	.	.	CASSLPGAFEKLFF	TGTGCCAGCAGTTTGCCGGGGGCTTTTGAAAAACTGTTTTTT